This is a list of T cell receptor beta chains from one sample in a study of blood T cell repertoires in COVID-19. The protocol was immunoSEQ multiplex PCR, while the TCRdb copy is restricted to in-frame clones and leaves out a portion. Here the sample spans fewer than 100,000 clones, approximately 80% being singletons. Sequencing was performed on peripheral blood. Receptors were obtained from a woman in her forties or fifties with acute or convalescent COVID-19. Each CDR3 is given with its conserved first and last residue. A D gene is named only where the DNA matches it firmly. Clone size appears in some rows only: once, few, many, or a class for an expanded clone.

clone_size: .
v_call: TRBV7-9
d_call: .
j_call: TRBJ1-4
cdr3_nt: TGTGCCAGCAGCCCTAGAAGGACAGTAAATGAAAAACTGTTTTTT
cdr3_aa: CASSPRRTVNEKLFF

clone_size: .
v_call: TRBV2
d_call: .
j_call: TRBJ2-1
cdr3_nt: TGTGCCAGCAGCCGACAGTACAATGAGCAGTTCTTC
cdr3_aa: CASSRQYNEQFF

clone_size: .
v_call: TRBV12-5
d_call: TRBD1
j_call: TRBJ2-7
cdr3_nt: TGTGCTAGTGGTTTGAGACCGGGACAGGAGACCTACGAGCAGTACTTC
cdr3_aa: CASGLRPGQETYEQYF

clone_size: .
v_call: TRBV9
d_call: TRBD2
j_call: TRBJ2-6
cdr3_nt: TGTGCCAGCAGCGACCCCCCGGGAGGTGGAACCGGGGCCAACGTCCTGACTTTC
cdr3_aa: CASSDPPGGGTGANVLTF

clone_size: .
v_call: TRBV9
d_call: .
j_call: TRBJ2-3
cdr3_nt: TGTGCCAGCAGCGTATCCAGCGGGAGCACAGATACGCAGTATTTT
cdr3_aa: CASSVSSGSTDTQYF

clone_size: once
v_call: TRBV3-1/TRBV3-2
d_call: .
j_call: TRBJ1-2
cdr3_nt: TGTGCCAGCAGCCAAGATGGGGAGACCTATGGCTACACCTTC
cdr3_aa: CASSQDGETYGYTF

clone_size: .
v_call: TRBV5-1
d_call: TRBD1
j_call: TRBJ2-5
cdr3_nt: TGCGCCAGCAGCTTGCAGCAGGGGGAGAAGGAGACCCAGTACTTC
cdr3_aa: CASSLQQGEKETQYF

clone_size: .
v_call: TRBV10-2
d_call: .
j_call: TRBJ1-1
cdr3_nt: TGCGCCAGCAGTTCTACAGGGCAAAACACTGAAGCTTTCTTT
cdr3_aa: CASSSTGQNTEAFF

clone_size: once
v_call: TRBV7-8
d_call: .
j_call: TRBJ1-1
cdr3_nt: TGTGCCAGCAGCTTAGTAGCCCCATGGCGAACTGAAGCTTTCTTT
cdr3_aa: CASSLVAPWRTEAFF

clone_size: few
v_call: TRBV19
d_call: TRBD1
j_call: TRBJ1-5
cdr3_nt: TGTGCCAGTAGCGATAATCGACAGGGTTCGGTTCAGCCCCAGCATTTT
cdr3_aa: CASSDNRQGSVQPQHF

clone_size: .
v_call: TRBV7-2
d_call: TRBD1
j_call: TRBJ1-1
cdr3_nt: TGTGCCAGCAGCTTTAACAGGGGACTGAACACTGAAGCTTTCTTT
cdr3_aa: CASSFNRGLNTEAFF

clone_size: .
v_call: TRBV28
d_call: TRBD1
j_call: TRBJ2-5
cdr3_nt: TGTGCCAGCAGTACCGGGACAGGGGAGACCCAGTACTTC
cdr3_aa: CASSTGTGETQYF

clone_size: .
v_call: TRBV12-3/TRBV12-4
d_call: .
j_call: TRBJ2-1
cdr3_nt: TGTGCCAGCAGGTACGGACTCAATGAGCAGTTCTTC
cdr3_aa: CASRYGLNEQFF

clone_size: once
v_call: TRBV7-2
d_call: TRBD2
j_call: TRBJ2-5
cdr3_nt: TGTGCCAGCAGCTTAGCGCGCGGGGGAATGAGAGAGACCCAGTACTTC
cdr3_aa: CASSLARGGMRETQYF

clone_size: .
v_call: TRBV29-1
d_call: .
j_call: TRBJ2-2
cdr3_nt: TGCAGCGTCAGACTAAGCGGGCAGAACACCGGGGAGCTGTTTTTT
cdr3_aa: CSVRLSGQNTGELFF

clone_size: .
v_call: TRBV27
d_call: .
j_call: TRBJ2-7
cdr3_nt: TGTGCCAGCAGTCTCGAGGTAGGACAACCCCGTTGGAAGCAGTACTTC
cdr3_aa: CASSLEVGQPRWKQYF

clone_size: few
v_call: TRBV5-1
d_call: TRBD1
j_call: TRBJ1-3
cdr3_nt: TGCGCCAGCAGCGGCCGGGAGGGGGCCCATGGAAACACCATATATTTT
cdr3_aa: CASSGREGAHGNTIYF

clone_size: .
v_call: TRBV2
d_call: .
j_call: TRBJ1-4
cdr3_nt: TGTGCCAGCCTCTTGTCAGGATATAATGAAAAACTGTTTTTT
cdr3_aa: CASLLSGYNEKLFF

clone_size: once
v_call: TRBV24-1
d_call: TRBD2
j_call: TRBJ2-1
cdr3_nt: TGTGCCACCAGTGACCAACCGGGACTAGGGAACAATGAGCAGTTCTTC
cdr3_aa: CATSDQPGLGNNEQFF

clone_size: .
v_call: TRBV2
d_call: .
j_call: TRBJ2-1
cdr3_nt: TGTGCCAGCAGCCGGGACTCGAAGGGAGCCAATGAGCAGTTCTTC
cdr3_aa: CASSRDSKGANEQFF

clone_size: .
v_call: TRBV18
d_call: TRBD1
j_call: TRBJ1-2
cdr3_nt: TGTGCCAGCTCACCAGGGACAGACTATGGCTACACCTTC
cdr3_aa: CASSPGTDYGYTF

clone_size: .
v_call: TRBV2
d_call: .
j_call: TRBJ1-1
cdr3_nt: TGTGCCAGCAAGGCGGGACCCCAGAACACTGAAGCTTTCTTT
cdr3_aa: CASKAGPQNTEAFF

clone_size: .
v_call: TRBV4-3
d_call: .
j_call: TRBJ2-3
cdr3_nt: TGCGCCAGCAGCCAAGAGTCTACTTTTGATACGCAGTATTTT
cdr3_aa: CASSQESTFDTQYF

clone_size: .
v_call: TRBV2
d_call: .
j_call: TRBJ1-3
cdr3_nt: TGTGCCAGCAGTATCCTAGACTCTGGAAACACCATATATTTT
cdr3_aa: CASSILDSGNTIYF

clone_size: .
v_call: TRBV5-1
d_call: TRBD1
j_call: TRBJ2-5
cdr3_nt: TGCGCCAGCAGCACGGGACAGGGGCTCCAAGAGACCCAGTACTTC
cdr3_aa: CASSTGQGLQETQYF

clone_size: .
v_call: TRBV12-3/TRBV12-4
d_call: .
j_call: TRBJ1-4
cdr3_nt: TGTGCCAGCAGGTCAGGGGTGGGAGAAAAACTGTTTTTT
cdr3_aa: CASRSGVGEKLFF

clone_size: .
v_call: TRBV4-2
d_call: .
j_call: TRBJ1-6
cdr3_nt: TGTGCCAGCAGCCGTAGTTACGGGGAGAACAATTCACCCCTCCACTTT
cdr3_aa: CASSRSYGENNSPLHF

clone_size: .
v_call: TRBV5-4
d_call: .
j_call: TRBJ2-5
cdr3_nt: TGTGCCAGCAGCTTAAAACGGGGGGCTGGGGGAGAGACCCAGTACTTC
cdr3_aa: CASSLKRGAGGETQYF

clone_size: .
v_call: TRBV29-1
d_call: TRBD1
j_call: TRBJ1-4
cdr3_nt: TGCAGCGGAATGACAGGGGGGGAAGAAAAACTGTTTTTT
cdr3_aa: CSGMTGGEEKLFF

clone_size: .
v_call: TRBV30
d_call: TRBD2
j_call: TRBJ2-2
cdr3_nt: TGTGCCTGGAGTGTAATAGCGGGCGGCGGGGAGCTGTTTTTT
cdr3_aa: CAWSVIAGGGELFF

clone_size: .
v_call: TRBV19
d_call: .
j_call: TRBJ1-2
cdr3_nt: TGTGCCAGTACCACGAAGGACAGATCCTACTATGGCTACACCTTC
cdr3_aa: CASTTKDRSYYGYTF

clone_size: few
v_call: TRBV5-4
d_call: TRBD1
j_call: TRBJ2-1
cdr3_nt: TGTGCCAGCAGCCCCTCACAGGGGCGACAGTTCTTC
cdr3_aa: CASSPSQGRQFF

clone_size: .
v_call: TRBV5-6
d_call: .
j_call: TRBJ1-1
cdr3_nt: TGTGCCAGCAGCTTGGCCCCAGGGCGGGGTACTGAAGCTTTCTTT
cdr3_aa: CASSLAPGRGTEAFF

clone_size: once
v_call: TRBV6-2/TRBV6-3
d_call: TRBD1
j_call: TRBJ2-4
cdr3_nt: TGTGCCAGCAGTTACCCGGGCTCAGGGGGCATTCAGTACTTC
cdr3_aa: CASSYPGSGGIQYF

clone_size: .
v_call: TRBV4-1
d_call: .
j_call: TRBJ2-3
cdr3_nt: TGCGCCAGCAGCCAGGGACGGGTCGGGACTCTGCTGGCTGATACGCAGTATTTT
cdr3_aa: CASSQGRVGTLLADTQYF

clone_size: .
v_call: TRBV7-2
d_call: TRBD1
j_call: TRBJ2-2
cdr3_nt: TGTGCCAGCAGCCCGAATAGGGGACAGACGAACACCGGGGAGCTGTTTTTT
cdr3_aa: CASSPNRGQTNTGELFF

clone_size: .
v_call: TRBV7-2
d_call: .
j_call: TRBJ2-1
cdr3_nt: TGTGCCAGCGGGTTAATCGAGCGTGTCGACAATGAGCAGTTCTTC
cdr3_aa: CASGLIERVDNEQFF

clone_size: .
v_call: TRBV27
d_call: .
j_call: TRBJ2-2
cdr3_nt: TGTGCCAGCAGTGGCGGGGCAGGGTACACCGGGGAGCTGTTTTTT
cdr3_aa: CASSGGAGYTGELFF

clone_size: .
v_call: TRBV13
d_call: TRBD2
j_call: TRBJ2-1
cdr3_nt: TGTGCCAGCAGCCTAGGCCCGGGACTAGCGGGGGGGCAGGGAAATGAGCAGTTCTTC
cdr3_aa: CASSLGPGLAGGQGNEQFF

clone_size: .
v_call: TRBV7-2
d_call: .
j_call: TRBJ2-2
cdr3_nt: TGTGCCAGCAGCGCCGCTATAGCTCTCGGGGAGCTGTTTTTT
cdr3_aa: CASSAAIALGELFF

clone_size: .
v_call: TRBV21-1
d_call: .
j_call: TRBJ2-3
cdr3_nt: TGTGCCAGCAGCAAACCGGGACTAGCGGACACAGATACGCAGTATTTT
cdr3_aa: CASSKPGLADTDTQYF

clone_size: few
v_call: TRBV5-8
d_call: .
j_call: TRBJ2-7
cdr3_nt: TGTGCCAGCAGCTTGACAGGGTACGAGCAGTACTTC
cdr3_aa: CASSLTGYEQYF

clone_size: .
v_call: TRBV12-5
d_call: .
j_call: TRBJ1-1
cdr3_nt: TGTGCTAGTGAAGGGGACACTGAAGCTTTCTTT
cdr3_aa: CASEGDTEAFF

clone_size: .
v_call: TRBV7-2
d_call: TRBD2
j_call: TRBJ2-2
cdr3_nt: TGTGCCAGCAGCTTCGGTGGCGGGAGGGCCGGGGAGCTGTTTTTT
cdr3_aa: CASSFGGGRAGELFF

clone_size: once
v_call: TRBV4-1
d_call: TRBD2
j_call: TRBJ2-4
cdr3_nt: TGCGCCAGCAGCCCTCAATTTGTCGGGGGGTTAGCCAAAAACATTCAGTACTTC
cdr3_aa: CASSPQFVGGLAKNIQYF

clone_size: .
v_call: TRBV7-2
d_call: TRBD1
j_call: TRBJ2-7
cdr3_nt: TGTGCCAGCAGCTTAGGGGGGGACAGGTTCCCCTACGAGCAGTACTTC
cdr3_aa: CASSLGGDRFPYEQYF

clone_size: .
v_call: TRBV19
d_call: .
j_call: TRBJ1-2
cdr3_nt: TGTGCCAGTAGCTCAGGATTTTCAGGTTATGGCTACACCTTC
cdr3_aa: CASSSGFSGYGYTF

clone_size: .
v_call: TRBV15
d_call: TRBD1
j_call: TRBJ2-7
cdr3_nt: TGTGCCACCAGCAGCACTCCGGGACAGGGCTCAGGGCAGTACTTC
cdr3_aa: CATSSTPGQGSGQYF

clone_size: .
v_call: TRBV7-3
d_call: TRBD2
j_call: TRBJ2-2
cdr3_nt: TGTGCCAGCAGCTCCTCCGGGACTAGCGGAGGCACCGGGGAGCTGTTTTTT
cdr3_aa: CASSSSGTSGGTGELFF

clone_size: .
v_call: TRBV3-1/TRBV3-2
d_call: .
j_call: TRBJ2-7
cdr3_nt: TGTGCCAGCAGCCCACAGCTAACCTCCTACGAGCAGTACTTC
cdr3_aa: CASSPQLTSYEQYF

clone_size: once
v_call: TRBV5-1
d_call: TRBD1
j_call: TRBJ2-2
cdr3_nt: TGCGCCAGCAGCTTGGGGACAGGGTCAACCGGGGAGCTGTTTTTT
cdr3_aa: CASSLGTGSTGELFF

clone_size: .
v_call: TRBV6-5
d_call: .
j_call: TRBJ2-7
cdr3_nt: TGTGCCAGCAGTTACGGGGCAGACGAGCAGTACTTC
cdr3_aa: CASSYGADEQYF

clone_size: .
v_call: TRBV19
d_call: .
j_call: TRBJ1-5
cdr3_nt: TGTGCCAGCAGCCCCGTGGGCATCGGCAATCAGCCCCAGCATTTT
cdr3_aa: CASSPVGIGNQPQHF

clone_size: .
v_call: TRBV7-8
d_call: .
j_call: TRBJ1-6
cdr3_nt: TGTGCCAGCAGCTTAGCCCCTTCAGGGGTAAGGTCACCCCTCCACTTT
cdr3_aa: CASSLAPSGVRSPLHF

clone_size: .
v_call: TRBV5-1
d_call: .
j_call: TRBJ2-1
cdr3_nt: TGCGCCAGCAGCCAGGACAGCAGCTCCTACAATGAGCAGTTCTTC
cdr3_aa: CASSQDSSSYNEQFF